The rows below give T cell receptor beta chains drawn from one sample of a study of blood T cell repertoires in COVID-19. The method was immunoSEQ multiplex PCR; TCRdb's version includes in-frame clones alone and lacks a portion of them. Counted here are around 11,000 clones, approximately 90% occurring once; the ten biggest clones make up roughly 26%. The sequenced material came from peripheral blood. All receptors derive from a young man with active or convalescent COVID-19. Each CDR3 is given with its conserved first and last residue. Fields, in order: V gene, CDR3 length, D gene, clone size, J gene, CDR3 DNA, CDR3 protein. D genes are given only for firm matches. Where a row states a size, it is once, few, many or the class of an expanded clone; other rows omit it.

>TRBV6-4|14|-|-|TRBJ1-1
TGTGCCAGCAGTCCCGGGGGGGGAGGCACTGAAGCTTTCTTT
CASSPGGGGTEAFF
>TRBV20-1|12|-|-|TRBJ2-7
TGCAGTGCTAGTGATGGGCTCTACGAGCAGTACTTC
CSASDGLYEQYF
>TRBV5-1|15|-|-|TRBJ2-3
TGCGCCAGCAGCTTGGCCACGACAGGCACAGATACGCAGTATTTT
CASSLATTGTDTQYF
>TRBV6-5|15|TRBD1|-|TRBJ1-4
TGTGCCAGCACGGGACAGGGGGGAACTAATGAAAAACTGTTTTTT
CASTGQGGTNEKLFF
>TRBV5-1|15|-|-|TRBJ2-5
TGCGCCAGCAGCTTGGCTGGGGGGATCCAAGAGACCCAGTACTTC
CASSLAGGIQETQYF
>TRBV10-3|14|TRBD1|-|TRBJ1-2
TGTGCCATCAGTGAAGGACAGGGGGTTTATGGCTACACCTTC
CAISEGQGVYGYTF
>TRBV30|12|-|-|TRBJ2-7
TGTGCCTGGAGTGTACCCTATTACGAGCAGTACTTC
CAWSVPYYEQYF
>TRBV18|15|-|-|TRBJ2-7
TGTGCCAGCTCACCTGGATCGGGGTCGGGATACGAGCAGTACTTC
CASSPGSGSGYEQYF
>TRBV9|14|-|-|TRBJ2-3
TGTGCCAGCAGCGCGGGACTCCGCACAGATACGCAGTATTTT
CASSAGLRTDTQYF
>TRBV9|15|TRBD2|-|TRBJ2-3
TGTGCCAGCAGCGAGACTGGGACTAGCGGAGATACGCAGTATTTT
CASSETGTSGDTQYF
>TRBV9|16|TRBD1|-|TRBJ1-6
TGTGCCAGCAGTGCCCCGGGACAGGGGCATAATTCACCCCTCCACTTT
CASSAPGQGHNSPLHF
>TRBV5-1|15|-|-|TRBJ2-1
TGCGCCAGCAGCTTGGAGGCCGGGGGGCCCGATGAGCAGTTCTTC
CASSLEAGGPDEQFF
>TRBV4-2|16|-|-|TRBJ2-7
TGTGCCAGCAGCCAAGATTGGGGGCCAGGCTCCTACGAGCAGTACTTC
CASSQDWGPGSYEQYF
>TRBV5-1|14|TRBD1|-|TRBJ1-1
TGCGCCAGCAGTCACGACAGGGCGAACACTGAAGCTTTCTTT
CASSHDRANTEAFF
>TRBV18|15|-|-|TRBJ1-1
TGTGCCAGCTCACCACCGTCCAGGGAGGACACTGAAGCTTTCTTT
CASSPPSREDTEAFF
>TRBV19|16|TRBD1|once|TRBJ1-5
TGTGCCAGTAGCCTGGGGGGACAGGGATGGAATCAGCCCCAGCATTTT
CASSLGGQGWNQPQHF
>TRBV3-1/TRBV3-2|15|-|-|TRBJ1-4
TGTGCCAGCAGCCAAGCAGGGGTAGCTAATGAAAAACTGTTTTTT
CASSQAGVANEKLFF
>TRBV30|15|-|-|TRBJ2-1
TGTGCCTGGAGGGTTGGAGGGGGCCCTAACAATGAGCAGTTCTTC
CAWRVGGGPNNEQFF
>TRBV2|14|TRBD1|-|TRBJ1-4
TGTGCCAGCAGTACCGGGACAGGCAGCACAAAACTGTTTTTT
CASSTGTGSTKLFF
>TRBV6-1|17|-|-|TRBJ1-5
TGTGCCAGCAGTGAGTGGTTAGCCGGAATAGGCAATCAGCCCCAGCATTTT
CASSEWLAGIGNQPQHF
>TRBV7-3|13|TRBD1|-|TRBJ2-3
TGTGCCAGCAGCTTAGCTGAGGGGGCCGTGCAGTATTTT
CASSLAEGAVQYF
>TRBV5-4|14|-|once|TRBJ1-2
TGTGCCAGCAGCTTGGTGGGCCCAACCTATGGCTACACCTTC
CASSLVGPTYGYTF
>TRBV28|17|-|-|TRBJ1-5
TGTGCCAGCAGTCCCCAGGGTCTAGGGGGTGGTAATCAGCCCCAGCATTTT
CASSPQGLGGGNQPQHF
>TRBV19|14|-|-|TRBJ2-3
TGTGCCAGTAGCTACAGGGTAAACACAGATACGCAGTATTTT
CASSYRVNTDTQYF
>TRBV7-3|15|-|-|TRBJ1-1
TGTGCCAGCAGCCTAGACAGAAGGACGGACACTGAAGCTTTCTTT
CASSLDRRTDTEAFF
>TRBV4-1|19|TRBD2|-|TRBJ2-1
TGCGCCAGCAGCCAAGATAGGGCTAGCGGGGGGGCCGGGGACAATGAGCAGTTCTTC
CASSQDRASGGAGDNEQFF
>TRBV30|15|-|few|TRBJ1-3
TGTGCCTGGAGTCGGATGGGGGCGTCGGGAAACACCATATATTTT
CAWSRMGASGNTIYF
>TRBV7-2|16|TRBD1|-|TRBJ2-1
TGTGCCAGCAGCTTAGACGACAGGGGGGCCTACAATGAGCAGTTCTTC
CASSLDDRGAYNEQFF
>TRBV11-2|16|-|-|TRBJ1-6
TGTGCCAGCAGCCTAAGACAGGATACCTATAATTCACCCCTCCACTTT
CASSLRQDTYNSPLHF
>TRBV30|12|-|few|TRBJ1-2
TGTGCCTGGAGTGTAGCGGCCGATGGCTACACCTTC
CAWSVAADGYTF
>TRBV4-1|18|-|-|TRBJ1-2
TGCGCCAGCAGCCAACACCGCGGGGGGGCGCAGACTAACTATGGCTACACCTTC
CASSQHRGGAQTNYGYTF
>TRBV21-1|11|-|-|TRBJ1-5
TGTGCCAGCCTCCTCAATCAGCCCCAGCATTTT
CASLLNQPQHF
>TRBV2|15|-|few|TRBJ2-6
TGTGCCAAAGGACAGCCAATCTCTGGGGCCAACGTCCTGACTTTC
CAKGQPISGANVLTF
>TRBV11-3|16|-|-|TRBJ1-2
TGTGCCAGCAGCTTAGGGTTCGTGTTAGCTAACTATGGCTACACCTTC
CASSLGFVLANYGYTF
>TRBV27|18|TRBD1|-|TRBJ1-1
TGTGCCAGCAGTATAGACAACACAGGGGATATTCGTAGCACTGAAGCTTTCTTT
CASSIDNTGDIRSTEAFF
>TRBV3-1/TRBV3-2|15|-|few|TRBJ1-1
TGTGCCAGCAGCCAAGATGGGCAGGCGTCCACTGAAGCTTTCTTT
CASSQDGQASTEAFF
>TRBV6-5|13|-|-|TRBJ2-1
TGTGCCAGCAGTATTAGCGAAGACAATGAGCAGTTCTTC
CASSISEDNEQFF
>TRBV30|15|-|-|TRBJ2-2
TGTGCCTGGAGTGTACGTCGGGGATCCACCGGGGAGCTGTTTTTT
CAWSVRRGSTGELFF
>TRBV5-1|13|-|-|TRBJ2-3
TGCGCCAGCAGCTTGGCCGGGGCAGATACGCAGTATTTT
CASSLAGADTQYF
>TRBV21-1|17|-|few|TRBJ1-6
TGTGCCAGCAGCCCACTTTTTGTAAGGGGGCGCTTTTCACCCCTCCACTTT
CASSPLFVRGRFSPLHF
>TRBV30|13|-|-|TRBJ1-2
TGTGCCTGGACCACACGGGTGATCAATGGCTACACCTTC
CAWTTRVINGYTF
>TRBV2|15|-|-|TRBJ2-5
TGTGCCAGCAGTGGGTTCGGGATGTTGGGGGAGACCCAGTACTTC
CASSGFGMLGETQYF